Listed here are 2 T cell receptor beta chains from one sample, sequenced in a study of cytomegalovirus exposure and HLA in healthy donors. The primer mix had 60 Vbeta and 13 Jbeta primers. Clones were sequenced by immunoSEQ multiplex PCR, and TCRdb holds only the in-frame ones, with some missing. The table records 150,000 to 200,000 clones, roughly four fifths of them present only once. What was sequenced was PBMCs. The receptors come from a man between 18 and 35 years old in good health and CMV-seronegative.

The V and J genes are TRBV19 and TRBJ1-5, with a possible D match to TRBD1 (5 bases). CDR3 length: 10 residues. Trimming cost V 9 bases and J 6 bases, with 6 bases left between them. The germline V gene has CDR1 LNHDA and CDR2 SQIVND (reference sequence). CDR3 coding DNA: TGTGCCAGCGGGGGTCAGCCCCAGCATTTT. Translating it yields CASGGQPQHF.

The chain employs TRBV9 and TRBJ2-3; the D gene is possibly TRBD2 (6 bases). From germline, CDR1 is SGDLS and CDR2 YYNGEE. The CDR3 consists of 14 residues. The V end lost 4 bases, the J end lost 4 bases, and 13 bases lay between the germline ends. The chain's CDR3 is CASSLPTRPDTQYF. CDR3 bases: TGTGCCAGCAGCCTACCGACTAGACCAGATACGCAGTATTTT.